This T cell receptor (beta chain) was recovered during a study of T cells after yellow fever vaccination. Study overall: Low-cell-number fractions were prepared with SMART-Seq v4 Ultra Low Input.

Study observations and caveats: Subsequent to the booster, the majority of primary-vaccination clones reappeared (around 96% CD4, more than 70% CD8).

Each CDR3 protein is one row after TCRdb ran MiXCR on the 5' RACE reads. The sample lists fewer than 350,000 distinct CDR3 sequences, around 4.3% occurring once. This clonotype came up many times. The antigen is unknown. This receptor was identified in a man aged 18 to 29 who received the YFV17D yellow fever vaccine. The source material was PBMCs, sampled 15 days after the yellow fever booster vaccination.

The CDR3 DNA sequence: TGTGCCAGCAGTCAACCCAGGGGGGGGAACACCGGGGAGCTGTTTTTT. This gives the protein CASSQPRGGNTGELFF. V is TRBV12-3 or TRBV12-4 and J is TRBJ2-2; the D gene could be TRBD1 or TRBD2 (7 bases each). The CDR3 sequence is 16 residues long. V lost 5 bases to trimming and J lost 1 base, with 14 bases between them.